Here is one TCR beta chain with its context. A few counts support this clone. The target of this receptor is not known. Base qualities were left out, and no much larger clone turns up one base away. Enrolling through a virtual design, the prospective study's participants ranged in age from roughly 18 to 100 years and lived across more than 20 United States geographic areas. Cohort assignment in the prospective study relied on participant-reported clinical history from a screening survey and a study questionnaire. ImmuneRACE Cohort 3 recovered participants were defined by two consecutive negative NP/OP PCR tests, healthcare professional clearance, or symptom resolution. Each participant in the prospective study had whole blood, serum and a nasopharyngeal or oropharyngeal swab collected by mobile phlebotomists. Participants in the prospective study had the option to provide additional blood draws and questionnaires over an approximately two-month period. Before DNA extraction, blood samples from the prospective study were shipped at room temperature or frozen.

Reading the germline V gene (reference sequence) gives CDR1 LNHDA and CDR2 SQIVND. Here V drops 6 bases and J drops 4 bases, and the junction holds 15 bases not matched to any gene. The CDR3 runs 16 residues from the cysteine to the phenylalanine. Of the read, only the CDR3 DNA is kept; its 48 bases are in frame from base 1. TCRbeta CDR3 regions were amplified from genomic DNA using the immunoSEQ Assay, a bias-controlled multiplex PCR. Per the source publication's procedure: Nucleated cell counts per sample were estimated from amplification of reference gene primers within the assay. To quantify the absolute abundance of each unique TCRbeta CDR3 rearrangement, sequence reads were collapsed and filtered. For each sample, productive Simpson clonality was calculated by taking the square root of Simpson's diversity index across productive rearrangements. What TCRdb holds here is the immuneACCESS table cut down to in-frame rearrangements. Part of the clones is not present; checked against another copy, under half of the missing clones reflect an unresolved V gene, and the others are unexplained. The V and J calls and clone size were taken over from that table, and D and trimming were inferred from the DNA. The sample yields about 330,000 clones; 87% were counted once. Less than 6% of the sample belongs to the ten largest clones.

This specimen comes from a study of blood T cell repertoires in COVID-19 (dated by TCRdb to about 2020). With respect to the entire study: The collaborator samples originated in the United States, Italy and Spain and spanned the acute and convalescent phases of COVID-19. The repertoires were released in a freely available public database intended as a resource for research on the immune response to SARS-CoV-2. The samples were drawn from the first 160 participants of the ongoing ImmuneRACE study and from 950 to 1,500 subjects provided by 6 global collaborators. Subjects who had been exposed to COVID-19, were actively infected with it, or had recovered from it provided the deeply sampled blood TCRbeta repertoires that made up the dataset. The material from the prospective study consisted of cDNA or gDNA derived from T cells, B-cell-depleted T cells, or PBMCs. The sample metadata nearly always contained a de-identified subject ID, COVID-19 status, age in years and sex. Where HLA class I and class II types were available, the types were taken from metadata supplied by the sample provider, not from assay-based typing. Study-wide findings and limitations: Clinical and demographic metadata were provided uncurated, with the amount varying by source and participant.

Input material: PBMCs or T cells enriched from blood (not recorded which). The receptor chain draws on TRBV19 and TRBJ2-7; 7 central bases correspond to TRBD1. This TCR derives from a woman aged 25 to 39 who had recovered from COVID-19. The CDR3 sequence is CASSPGGLGAVYEQYF. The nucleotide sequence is TGTGCCAGTAGCCCAGGGGGTCTGGGCGCGGTTTACGAGCAGTACTTC.